This T cell receptor (beta chain) was identified in a study of control samples from healthy donors and cancer patients. Trimming at V came to 5 bases and at J to 7 bases, leaving 12 bases not matched to a gene. Per the germline V gene, CDR1 is MDHEN and CDR2 is SYDVKM. The CDR3 sequence is 16 residues long. The data were produced by immunoSEQ multiplex PCR, yet TCRdb's version contains in-frame clones alone and is incomplete. Of about 98,000 clones in the sample, roughly four fifths were seen once. Material for sequencing was blood. The chain recombines TRBV28 with TRBJ2-4; 9 positions match TRBD1. This sequence originates from a man in his sixties in good health. CDR3 loop: CASSPPGTGKGNIQYF. In nucleotides, the CDR3 is TGTGCCAGCAGTCCTCCCGGGACAGGGAAGGGTAACATTCAGTACTTC.